The 5 T cell receptor beta chains below come from one sample, sequenced in a study of CD8+ T cells in alopecia areata. Following extraction, RNA underwent reverse transcription to cDNA, which served as the sequencing template. The method was immunoSEQ multiplex PCR; TCRdb's version includes in-frame clones alone and lacks a portion of them. The repertoire includes 50,000 to 65,000 clones, 35% to 55% of them detected once, and about a fifth sits in the top ten. The treatment here: oral pan-JAK inhibitor, 5-10 mg twice daily. Source: CD8+ T cells sorted from blood, taken between weeks 36 and 40, from a patient treated with tofacitinib. These receptors were taken from a human donor with alopecia areata.

This clone was seen more than once but under ten times. The V and J genes are TRBV5-1 and TRBJ2-7; 14 bases are a match to TRBD2. CDR1 SGHRS and CDR2 YFSETQ come from the germline V gene. The CDR3 extends over 15 amino acids. V dropped 0 bases and J dropped 5; count of bases not matched to a gene: 1. The chain's CDR3 is CASSLGGLAGDEQYF. The CDR3 nucleotides read TGCGCCAGCAGCTTGGGGGGACTAGCGGGAGACGAGCAGTACTTC.

This clone was seen only once. The genes are TRBV28 and TRBJ2-1; D not resolved. This CDR3 has 11 residues. CDR1 is MDHEN, CDR2 SYDVKM, per germline. The ends were cut back, 8 bases at V and 2 bases at J, with 4 bases in the middle. Here the CDR3 reads CASWTYNEQFF. The CDR3 nucleotides read TGTGCCAGCTGGACCTACAATGAGCAGTTCTTC.

V usage is TRBV7-2 and J usage is TRBJ2-3; 7 bases map to TRBD2. Unmatched junction bases numbered 11, after V lost 5 bases and J lost 3 bases. The CDR3 has 16 residues. Germline CDR1 SGHTA, CDR2 FQGNSA. CDR3 sequence: CASSREEPAETDTQYF. The DNA for the CDR3 is TGTGCCAGCAGCCGGGAGGAACCGGCGGAAACAGATACGCAGTATTTT.

This clone was observed a handful of times. This chain uses TRBV2 with TRBJ2-7; 7 bases fit TRBD2. The CDR3 is 15 residues long. In germline, CDR1 is SNHLY, CDR2 FYNNEI. Trimming cost V 10 bases and J 3 bases; bases outside gene matches: 15. CDR3 DNA: TGTGCCATACAAGAGTCGGCGGGAGCTATCTACGAGCAGTACTTC. Residues: CAIQESAGAIYEQYF.

This sequence joins TRBV7-9 and TRBJ2-7; D remains unclear. Germline CDR1 and CDR2: SEHNR and FQNEAQ (reference sequence). The CDR3 contains 12 residues. V was clipped by 3 bases and J by 3 bases, with 6 bases between them. The CDR3 DNA is TGTGCCAGCAGCTTTTCCAACTACGAGCAGTACTTC. It codes for CASSFSNYEQYF.